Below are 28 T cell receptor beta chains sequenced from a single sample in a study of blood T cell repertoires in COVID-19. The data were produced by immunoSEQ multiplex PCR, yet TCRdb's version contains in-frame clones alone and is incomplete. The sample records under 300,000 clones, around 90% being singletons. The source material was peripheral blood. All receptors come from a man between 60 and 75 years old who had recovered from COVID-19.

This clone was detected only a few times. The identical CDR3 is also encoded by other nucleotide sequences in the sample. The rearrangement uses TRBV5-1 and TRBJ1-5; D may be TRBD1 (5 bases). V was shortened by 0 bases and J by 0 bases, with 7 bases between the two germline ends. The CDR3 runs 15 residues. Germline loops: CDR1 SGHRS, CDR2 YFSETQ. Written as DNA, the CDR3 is TGCGCCAGCAGCTTGGTCGGGGGTAGCAATCAGCCCCAGCATTTT. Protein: CASSLVGGSNQPQHF.

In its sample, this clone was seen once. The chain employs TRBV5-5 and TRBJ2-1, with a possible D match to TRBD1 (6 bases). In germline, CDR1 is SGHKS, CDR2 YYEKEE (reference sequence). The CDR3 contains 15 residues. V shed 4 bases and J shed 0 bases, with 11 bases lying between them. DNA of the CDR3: TGTGCCAGCAGCGGAGACAGGTACTCCTACAATGAGCAGTTCTTC. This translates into CASSGDRYSYNEQFF.

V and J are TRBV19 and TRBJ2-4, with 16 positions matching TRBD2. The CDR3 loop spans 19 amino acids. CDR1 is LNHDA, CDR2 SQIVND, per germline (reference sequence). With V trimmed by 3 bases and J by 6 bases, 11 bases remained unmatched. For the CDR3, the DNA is TGTGCCAGTAGTATTAGCCCTCCCGGGACTAGCGGGGGGGCAAACATTCAGTACTTC. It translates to CASSISPPGTSGGANIQYF.

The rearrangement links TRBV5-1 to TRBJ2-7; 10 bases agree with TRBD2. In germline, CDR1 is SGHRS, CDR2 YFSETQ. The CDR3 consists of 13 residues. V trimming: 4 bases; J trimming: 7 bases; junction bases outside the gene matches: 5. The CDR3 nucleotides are TGCGCCAGCAGCGGGCTAGCGGGGGCGGAGCAGTACGTC. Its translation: CASSGLAGAEQYV.

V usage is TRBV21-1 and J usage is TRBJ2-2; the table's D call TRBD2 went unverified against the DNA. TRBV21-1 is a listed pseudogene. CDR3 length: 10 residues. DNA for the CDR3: TGTGCCAGCATCGCCGGGGAGCTGTTTTTT. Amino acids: CASIAGELFF.

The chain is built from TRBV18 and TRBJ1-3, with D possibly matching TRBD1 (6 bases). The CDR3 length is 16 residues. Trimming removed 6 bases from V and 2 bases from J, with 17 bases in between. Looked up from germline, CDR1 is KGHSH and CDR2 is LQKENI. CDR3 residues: CASSQSLQGAGNTIYF. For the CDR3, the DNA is TGTGCCAGCTCGCAGTCTCTACAGGGAGCTGGAAACACCATATATTTT. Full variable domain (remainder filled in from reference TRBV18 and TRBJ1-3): NAGVMQNPRHLVRRRGQEARLRCSPMKGHSHVYWYRQLPEEGLKFMVYLQKENIIDESGMPKERFSAEFPKEGPSILRIQQVVRGDSAAYFCASSQSLQGAGNTIYFGEGSWLTVV.

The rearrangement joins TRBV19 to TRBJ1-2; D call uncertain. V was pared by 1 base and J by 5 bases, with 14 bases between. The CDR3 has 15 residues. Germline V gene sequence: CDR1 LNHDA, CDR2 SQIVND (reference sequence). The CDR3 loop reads CASSIGGSSSYGYTF. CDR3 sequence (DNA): TGTGCCAGTAGTATAGGCGGTAGCAGTTCGTATGGCTACACCTTC.

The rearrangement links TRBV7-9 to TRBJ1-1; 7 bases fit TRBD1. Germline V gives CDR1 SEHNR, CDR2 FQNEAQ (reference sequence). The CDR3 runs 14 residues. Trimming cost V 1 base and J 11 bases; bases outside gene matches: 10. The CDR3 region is CASSLGDSSVWAFF. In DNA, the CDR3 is TGTGCCAGCAGCTTAGGGGACAGTTCAGTATGGGCTTTCTTT.

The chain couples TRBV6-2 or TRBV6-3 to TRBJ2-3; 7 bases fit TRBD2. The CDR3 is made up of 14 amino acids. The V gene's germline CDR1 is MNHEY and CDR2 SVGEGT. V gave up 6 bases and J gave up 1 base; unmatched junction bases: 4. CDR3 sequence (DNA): TGTGCCAGCAGCCCTACTAGCGGCACAGATACGCAGTATTTT. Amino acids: CASSPTSGTDTQYF.

The CDR3 nucleotides are TGTGCCAGCAGTTACTCTGGGACAGGGAACACTGAAGCTTTCTTT. It encodes CASSYSGTGNTEAFF. The chain employs TRBV6-5 and TRBJ1-1, with 8 bases lining up with TRBD1. The CDR3 has 15 residues. The V segment lost 0 bases and the J segment 1 base; nucleotides outside the gene matches: 1. In germline, CDR1 is MNHEY, CDR2 SVGAGI.

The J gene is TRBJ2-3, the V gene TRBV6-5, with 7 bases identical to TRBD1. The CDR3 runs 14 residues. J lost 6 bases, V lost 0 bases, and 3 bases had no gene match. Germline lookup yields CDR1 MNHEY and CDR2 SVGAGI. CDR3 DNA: TGTGCCAGCAGTTACTCTAGGGGGCTGGATACGCAGTATTTT. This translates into CASSYSRGLDTQYF.

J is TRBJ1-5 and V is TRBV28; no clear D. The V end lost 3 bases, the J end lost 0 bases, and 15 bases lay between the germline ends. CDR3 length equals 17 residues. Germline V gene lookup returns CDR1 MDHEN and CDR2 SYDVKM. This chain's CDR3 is CASSFGNKAHSNQPQHF. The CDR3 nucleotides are TGTGCCAGCAGTTTCGGTAATAAAGCGCATAGCAATCAGCCCCAGCATTTT.

The CDR3 nucleotides are TGTGCCAGCAGCTTAGGGGGACAGTCCAATGAGCAGTTCTTC. It is translated as CASSLGGQSNEQFF. The V and J genes are TRBV7-8 and TRBJ2-1; TRBD1 aligns across 7 bases. The V segment lost 1 base and the J segment 6 bases; nucleotides outside the gene matches: 3. Germline CDR1 reads SGHVS; CDR2 reads FQNEAQ. The CDR3 covers 14 residues.

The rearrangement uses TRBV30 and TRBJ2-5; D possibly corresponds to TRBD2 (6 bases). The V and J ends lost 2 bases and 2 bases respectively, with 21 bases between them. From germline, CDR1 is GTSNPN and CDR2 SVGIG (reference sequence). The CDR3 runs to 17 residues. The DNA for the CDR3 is TGTGCCTGGAGTAACCCTAACCGGGCGAGCGGGCAAGAGACCCAGTACTTC. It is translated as CAWSNPNRASGQETQYF.

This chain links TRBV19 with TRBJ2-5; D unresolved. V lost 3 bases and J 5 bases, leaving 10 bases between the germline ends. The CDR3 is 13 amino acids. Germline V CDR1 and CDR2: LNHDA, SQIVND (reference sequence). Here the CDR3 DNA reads TGTGCCAGTAGTATGGGCATTGGGGAGACCCAGTACTTC. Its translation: CASSMGIGETQYF.

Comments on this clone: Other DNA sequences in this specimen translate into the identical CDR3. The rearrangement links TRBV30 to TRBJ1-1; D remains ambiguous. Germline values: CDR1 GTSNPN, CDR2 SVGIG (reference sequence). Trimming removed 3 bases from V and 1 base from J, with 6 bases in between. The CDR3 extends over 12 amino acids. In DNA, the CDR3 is TGTGCCTGGAGACAGACGAACACTGAAGCTTTCTTT. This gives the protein CAWRQTNTEAFF.

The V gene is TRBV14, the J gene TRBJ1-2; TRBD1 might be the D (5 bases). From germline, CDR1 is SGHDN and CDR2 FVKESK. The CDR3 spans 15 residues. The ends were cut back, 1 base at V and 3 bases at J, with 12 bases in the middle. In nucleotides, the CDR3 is TGTGCCAGCAGCCAAGTCGGCTGGGGCCACTATGGCTACACCTTC. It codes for CASSQVGWGHYGYTF.

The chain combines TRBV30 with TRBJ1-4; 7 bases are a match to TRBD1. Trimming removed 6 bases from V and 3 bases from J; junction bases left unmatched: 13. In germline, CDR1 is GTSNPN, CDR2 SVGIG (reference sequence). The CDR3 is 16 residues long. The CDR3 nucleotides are TGTGCCTGTTCGACAGGGTTGTCATGGTCTAATGAAAAACTGTTTTTT. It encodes CACSTGLSWSNEKLFF.

CDR3 region: CASSENGAGPNTEAFF. Written as DNA, the CDR3 is TGTGCCAGCAGTGAGAATGGAGCAGGGCCGAACACTGAAGCTTTCTTT. The chain couples TRBV2 to TRBJ1-1; weak D call: TRBD1 (5 bases). Deletions cut 3 bases from V and 1 base from J, with 15 bases between. Germline V gives CDR1 SNHLY, CDR2 FYNNEI. The CDR3 loop spans 16 amino acids.

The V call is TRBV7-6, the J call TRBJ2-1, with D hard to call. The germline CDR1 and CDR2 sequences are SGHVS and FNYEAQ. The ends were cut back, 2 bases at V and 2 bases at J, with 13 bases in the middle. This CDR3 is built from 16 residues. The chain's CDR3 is CASSLLSTGAYNEQFF. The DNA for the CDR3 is TGTGCCAGCAGCTTATTGAGCACCGGAGCCTACAATGAGCAGTTCTTC.

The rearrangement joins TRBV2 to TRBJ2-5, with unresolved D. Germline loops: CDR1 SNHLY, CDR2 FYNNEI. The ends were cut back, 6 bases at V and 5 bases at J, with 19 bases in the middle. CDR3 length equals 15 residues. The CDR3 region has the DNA TGTGCCAGCAGCCCTGACTCTCCCCCTAGGGAGACCCAGTACTTC. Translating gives CASSPDSPPRETQYF.

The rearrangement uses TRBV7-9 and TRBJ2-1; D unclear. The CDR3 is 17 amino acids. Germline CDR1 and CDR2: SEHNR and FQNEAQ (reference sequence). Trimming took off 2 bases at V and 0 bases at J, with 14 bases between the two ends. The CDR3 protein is CASSLRLPASSYNEQFF. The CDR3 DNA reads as TGTGCCAGCAGCTTAAGGTTGCCGGCTAGCTCCTACAATGAGCAGTTCTTC. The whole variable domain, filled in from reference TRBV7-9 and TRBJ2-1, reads DTGVSQNPRHKITKRGQNVTFRCDPISEHNRLYWYRQTLGQGPEFLTYFQNEAQLEKSRLLSDRFSAERPKGSFSTLEIQRTEQGDSAMYLCASSLRLPASSYNEQFFGPGTRLTVL.

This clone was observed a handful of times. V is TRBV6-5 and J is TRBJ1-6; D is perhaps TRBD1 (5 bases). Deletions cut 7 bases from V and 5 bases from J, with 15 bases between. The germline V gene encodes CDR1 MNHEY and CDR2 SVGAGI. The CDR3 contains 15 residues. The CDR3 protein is CASNPRQLNNSPLHF. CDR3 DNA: TGTGCCAGCAACCCTCGACAGCTAAATAATTCACCCCTCCACTTT.

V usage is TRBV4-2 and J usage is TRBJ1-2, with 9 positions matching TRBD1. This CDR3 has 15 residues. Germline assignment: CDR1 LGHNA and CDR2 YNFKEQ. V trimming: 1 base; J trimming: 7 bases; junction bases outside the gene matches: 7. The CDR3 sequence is CASSQVPGQGTGYTF. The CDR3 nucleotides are TGTGCCAGCAGCCAAGTTCCGGGACAGGGAACTGGCTACACCTTC.

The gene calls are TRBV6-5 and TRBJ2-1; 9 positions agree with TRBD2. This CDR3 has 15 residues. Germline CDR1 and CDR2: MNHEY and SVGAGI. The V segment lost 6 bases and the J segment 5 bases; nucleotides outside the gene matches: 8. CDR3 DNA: TGTGCCAGCAGCTTGGGGCGGGGGGGCCACAATGAGCAGTTCTTC. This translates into CASSLGRGGHNEQFF.

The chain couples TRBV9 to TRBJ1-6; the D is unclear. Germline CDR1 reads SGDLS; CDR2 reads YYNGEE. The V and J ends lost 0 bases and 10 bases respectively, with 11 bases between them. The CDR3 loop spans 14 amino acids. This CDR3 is CASSVAVTLSPLHF. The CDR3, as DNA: TGTGCCAGCAGCGTAGCTGTGACACTCTCACCCCTCCACTTT. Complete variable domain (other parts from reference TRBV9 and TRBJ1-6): DSGVTQTPKHLITATGQRVTLRCSPRSGDLSVYWYQQSLDQGLQFLIQYYNGEERAKGNILERFSAQQFPDLHSELNLSSLELGDSALYFCASSVAVTLSPLHFGNGTRLTVT.

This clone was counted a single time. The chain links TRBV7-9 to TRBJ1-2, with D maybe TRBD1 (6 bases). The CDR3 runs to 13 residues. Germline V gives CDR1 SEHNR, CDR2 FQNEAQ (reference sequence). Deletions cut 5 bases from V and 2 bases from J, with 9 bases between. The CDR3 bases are TGTGCCAGCAGCCGACAGGAGAACTATGGCTACACCTTC. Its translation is CASSRQENYGYTF.

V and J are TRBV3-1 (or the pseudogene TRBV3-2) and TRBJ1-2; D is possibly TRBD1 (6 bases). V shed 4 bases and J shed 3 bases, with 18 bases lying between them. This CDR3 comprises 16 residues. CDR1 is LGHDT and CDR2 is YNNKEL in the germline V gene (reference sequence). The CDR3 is CASSLNGQGLDYGYTF. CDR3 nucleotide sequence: TGTGCCAGCAGCCTGAACGGCCAGGGGCTTGACTATGGCTACACCTTC.